This T cell receptor beta chain came from a study of blood T cell repertoires in COVID-19. For the study at large: COVID-19 samples collected from the United States, Italy and Spain covered acute and convalescent phases. PBMCs, B-cell-depleted T cells, or T cells provided the cDNA or gDNA that made up the material.

In the authors' methods: Amplifying reference gene primers gave estimates of nucleated cell counts. Clones were read by immunoSEQ multiplex PCR, and TCRdb kept only the in-frame ones, dropping some. D and trimming were read from the DNA, whereas the V and J calls and clone size are those reported in that table. The sample yields some 220,000 clones, about nine tenths seen once. Trimming cost V 1 base and J 1 base, with 13 bases left between them. CDR3 size: 16 residues. Germline V gives CDR1 SGHAT, CDR2 FQNNGV. Assignment of participants to cohorts was predicated upon participant-reported clinical history. This clone was counted a single time.

This sequence joins TRBV11-2 and TRBJ1-2; possibly TRBD1 for D (6 bases). The sequenced material came from PBMCs or T cells enriched from blood (not recorded which). The receptor was isolated from a woman aged 40 to 55 with acute COVID-19. The CDR3 coding sequence is TGTGCCAGCAGCTTAGGAAATGGCAGGGGTAACTATGGCTACACCTTC. Protein: CASSLGNGRGNYGYTF.